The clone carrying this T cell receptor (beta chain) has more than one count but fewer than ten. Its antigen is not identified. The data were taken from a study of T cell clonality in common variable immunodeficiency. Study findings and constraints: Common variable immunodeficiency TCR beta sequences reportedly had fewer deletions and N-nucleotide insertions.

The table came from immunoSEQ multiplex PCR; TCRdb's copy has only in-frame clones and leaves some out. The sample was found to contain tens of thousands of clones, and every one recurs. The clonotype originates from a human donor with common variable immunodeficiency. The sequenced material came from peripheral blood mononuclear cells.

CDR3 sequence: CASSTDRGRTEAFF. The sequenced CDR3 bases are TGTGCCAGTAGTACCGACAGGGGGCGAACTGAA. The gene calls are TRBV19 and TRBJ1-1; 10 nucleotides agree with TRBD1. The CDR3 is cut off 3 residues early in the read; its end comes from the germline J gene. Germline V lookup: CDR1 LNHDA, CDR2 SQIVND (reference sequence). The CDR3 contains 14 residues. With V trimmed by 4 bases and J by 5 bases, 4 bases remained unmatched.